The T cell receptor (beta chain) under discussion was sequenced for a study of T cells in localized non-small cell lung cancer (dated by TCRdb to 2018 to 2021). A note on the overall study: T cell repertoires of some 240 early-stage NSCLC patients were analyzed, with tumors being compared against uninvolved tumor-adjacent lungs. The cohort was made up of roughly 250 treatment-naive NSCLC patients whose localized lung tumors had been resected. A mean age of approximately 70 years was recorded for the NSCLC patients, of whom more than 120 were male and some 99 were female. What the research found in general, with its limitations: Longer overall survival was associated with higher T cell density in blood, whereas shorter survival was associated with higher clonality in adjacent lung. Uninvolved tumor-adjacent lung showed the highest T cell clonality, higher than tumor, which suggests more focused antigenic responses in the uninvolved tumor-adjacent lung. A median of 57 of the top 100 tumor clones turned up in the paired uninvolved adjacent lung, and 28 of those clones also ranked among the top 100 of that same adjacent lung. Multi-region tumor sequencing was not performed, so intratumor heterogeneity could not be excluded. Because the study design was exploratory, TCR variables were selected using unadjusted p-values without false-discovery rate correction.

TCR beta CDR3 regions were sequenced from DNA using the immunoSEQ Assay. Processing in the source paper ran as follows. T cell density was computed as TCR beta template counts normalized to usable DNA estimated by amplifying housekeeping genes. Using the preseqR package, richness was estimated by extrapolating to 120,000 templates for tissue samples and 400,000 templates for PBMC samples. Clonality was defined by subtracting Pielou's evenness from one. Tissue-enriched TCRs were identified through differential abundance testing performed on productive amino-acid clonotypes, with a minimum total count of 5 and an alpha of 0.1. The Jaccard Index and the Morisita Overlap Index were used to quantify repertoire overlap between compartments. GLIPH grouped TCR beta CDR3s together with public tetramer-defined viral CDR3s, and a viral motif had to include at least three viral sequences and show V-gene enrichment. Drawn from immuneACCESS, this table holds only the in-frame rearrangements with V and J called that TCRdb kept. Clones are partly lost; checked studies trace under half to an unresolved V gene and leave the rest unexplained. That table supplies the V and J calls and clone size; D and trimming were determined from the DNA. Within this sample are fewer than 40,000 clones, with 78% of them counted one time only. The ten largest account for around a third of the sample.

At diagnosis, tumor, uninvolved tumor-adjacent lung and peripheral blood were collected and then preserved as a mix of FFPE and fresh-frozen material. For TCR repertoire profiling, blood samples were analyzed in the form of peripheral blood mononuclear cells. A note on this clone: Its antigen is still unknown. Per-base qualities were not stored, and no clone one base away is much larger.

This sequence originates from a male donor older than 55 with stage II squamous cell lung carcinoma. Source: peripheral blood, taken before any cancer treatment.

CDR3 loop: CASSGGNEQFF. The bases read TGTGCCAGCTCAGGCGGGAACGAGCAGTTCTTC. The rearrangement joined TRBV18 to TRBJ2-1; the D segment could be TRBD2, given 6 matching bases. V is pared back by 5 bases and J by 10 bases, with 9 bases lying between the germline termini. Counted from cysteine to phenylalanine, this CDR3 has 11 amino acids. Left in the record is the CDR3 DNA by itself, 33 bases read in frame from the first base. Based on the germline V gene, the CDR1 and CDR2 sequences are KGHSH and LQKENI. Where the CDR3 stops, the reference TRBV18 and TRBJ2-1 genes take over; the full variable domain is NAGVMQNPRHLVRRRGQEARLRCSPMKGHSHVYWYRQLPEEGLKFMVYLQKENIIDESGMPKERFSAEFPKEGPSILRIQQVVRGDSAAYFCASSGGNEQFFGPGTRLTVL.